Listed here are 29 T cell receptor beta chains from one sample, sequenced in a study of cytomegalovirus exposure and HLA in healthy donors. Clones were read by immunoSEQ multiplex PCR, and TCRdb kept only the in-frame ones, dropping some. The top ten clones hold around 3.4% of a sample with roughly 140,000 clones, roughly 91% of them seen once. Sequenced material: PBMCs. Receptors were obtained from a woman aged 18-30 years in good health and CMV-seropositive.

J is TRBJ1-2 and V is TRBV28; D is perhaps TRBD1 (5 bases). This CDR3 comprises 15 residues. The V end lost 3 bases, the J end lost 9 bases, and 20 bases lay between the germline ends. CDR1 is MDHEN, CDR2 SYDVKM, per germline. The CDR3 sequence: CASSLGGTLSLSYTF. Written as DNA, the CDR3 is TGTGCCAGCAGTTTGGGGGGGACCCTTTCCTTGAGCTACACCTTC.

The chain recombines TRBV30 with TRBJ2-2, with TRBD2 matching 8 bases. The ends lost 3 bases at V and 4 bases at J; junction bases unmatched: 16. CDR3 length equals 18 residues. Germline CDR1 is GTSNPN and CDR2 is SVGIG (reference sequence). CDR3 sequence reads: CAWSARSGRARGTGELFF. As DNA, the CDR3 is TGTGCCTGGAGCGCCCGGAGCGGGAGAGCCCGCGGCACCGGGGAGCTGTTTTTT.

V and J are TRBV30 and TRBJ2-1; 8 bases map to TRBD2. This CDR3 contains 15 residues. V lost 2 bases, J lost 7 bases, and 10 bases stayed unmatched. CDR1 and CDR2 from the germline V gene are GTSNPN and SVGIG (reference sequence). The CDR3 DNA sequence: TGTGCCTGGAGTTACCCGGGAGGGTATGTAAATGAGCAGTTCTTC. This gives the protein CAWSYPGGYVNEQFF.

The chain joins TRBV27 to TRBJ2-3; a weak D match, TRBD2 (6 bases). The V gene lost 5 bases and the J gene lost 0 bases, with 12 bases spanning the gap. This CDR3 is built from 15 residues. The germline gives CDR1 MNHEY, CDR2 SMNVEV (reference sequence). The CDR3 bases are TGTGCCAGCAGTCTTTTAGCGGCTAGCACAGATACGCAGTATTTT. Protein sequence: CASSLLAASTDTQYF.

The J gene is TRBJ2-7, the V gene TRBV5-1; TRBD2 matches at 13 bases. The junction had 7 bases not matched to a gene; V was cut back by 4 bases and J by 6 bases. CDR1 is SGHRS and CDR2 is YFSETQ in the germline V gene. This CDR3 contains 15 residues. The CDR3 sequence: CASSVLAGGPSEQYF. As DNA, the CDR3 is TGCGCCAGCAGCGTACTAGCGGGAGGGCCCTCCGAGCAGTACTTC.

This CDR3 reads CASSRLAEYEQYF. The DNA of the CDR3 is TGTGCCAGCAGTAGACTAGCGGAATACGAGCAGTACTTC. V gene TRBV27 combines with J gene TRBJ2-7; TRBD2 matches 9 bases. In germline, CDR1 is MNHEY, CDR2 SMNVEV (reference sequence). CDR3 length equals 13 residues. The V and J ends lost 5 bases and 4 bases, in that order; junction bases with no gene match: 3.

This clone was counted a few times. The chain employs TRBV19 and TRBJ1-3; D is ambiguous. CDR3 length equals 12 residues. With 3 bases removed from V and 12 bases from J, the gap between germline ends came to 12 bases. The germline V gene encodes CDR1 LNHDA and CDR2 SQIVND (reference sequence). The CDR3, as DNA: TGTGCCAGTAGTATTGCGCGGGCGGGCATATATTTT. It specifies CASSIARAGIYF. The full variable domain, its missing parts supplied by reference TRBV19 and TRBJ1-3, is DGGITQSPKYLFRKEGQNVTLSCEQNLNHDAMYWYRQDPGQGLRLIYYSQIVNDFQKGDIAEGYSVSREKKESFPLTVTSAQKNPTAFYLCASSIARAGIYFGEGSWLTVV.

This clone was seen just once. The genes are TRBV7-9 and TRBJ2-1, with 7 bases aligning to TRBD2. Losses at the gene ends were 7 bases for V and 4 bases for J; bases not matched to a gene: 13. This CDR3 contains 16 residues. Germline V CDR1 and CDR2: SEHNR, FQNEAQ (reference sequence). The CDR3 region is CASTSGGRGIYNEQFF. CDR3 bases: TGTGCCAGCACCTCTGGCGGGAGAGGGATTTACAATGAGCAGTTCTTC.

V gene TRBV12-5 combines with J gene TRBJ2-1; no reliable D call. Trimming took 7 bases from V and 5 from J, leaving 6 bases between them. There are 11 residues in the CDR3. Germline loops: CDR1 LGHNT, CDR2 FRNRAP. CDR3 coding DNA: TGTGCTAGTGTGGGCCACAATGAGCAGTTCTTC. It translates to CASVGHNEQFF.

The gene calls are TRBV27 and TRBJ2-5, with TRBD2 matching 9 bases. This CDR3 comprises 16 residues. Germline V CDR1 and CDR2: MNHEY, SMNVEV (reference sequence). Unmatched junction bases numbered 7, after V lost 0 bases and J lost 5 bases. The CDR3 bases are TGTGCCAGCAGTTTATCTCCTAGCGGGGTTTGGGAGACCCAGTACTTC. Translation: CASSLSPSGVWETQYF.

The J gene is TRBJ2-1, the V gene TRBV5-1, with 8 bases fitting TRBD2. CDR3 length: 16 residues. Trimming removed 1 base from V and 6 bases from J; junction bases left unmatched: 9. In germline, CDR1 is SGHRS, CDR2 YFSETQ. The CDR3 region is CASSLISAGEGNEQFF. The CDR3, as DNA: TGCGCCAGCAGCTTGATATCAGCGGGAGAGGGCAATGAGCAGTTCTTC.

The chain joins TRBV20-1 to TRBJ1-2; TRBD1 matches at 7 bases. V was pared by 4 bases and J by 8 bases, with 4 bases of the junction left unmatched. The germline V gene encodes CDR1 DFQATT and CDR2 SNEGSKA (reference sequence). CDR3 length equals 11 residues. CDR3 bases: TGCAGTGCTACCACAGGGGACGGCTACACCTTC. This gives the protein CSATTGDGYTF.

This clone has only a few counts. V gene TRBV28 combines with J gene TRBJ2-7; D gene unclear. CDR3 length: 14 residues. Trimming removed 6 bases at V and 7 bases at J, with 19 bases between. The V gene's germline CDR1 is MDHEN and CDR2 SYDVKM. The CDR3 spells CASRLRPPGSEQYF. The CDR3 nucleotides read TGTGCCAGCAGGCTTCGCCCCCCGGGTAGTGAGCAGTACTTC.

The chain links TRBV14 to TRBJ2-7; 8 bases are shared with TRBD1. V trimming: 10 bases; J trimming: 5 bases; junction bases outside the gene matches: 10. The CDR3 has 13 amino acids. The germline gives CDR1 SGHDN, CDR2 FVKESK. CDR3 DNA: TGTGCCACCCCAGACAGGGGATGGCACGAGCAGTACTTC. Its translation: CATPDRGWHEQYF.

The chain combines TRBV9 with TRBJ2-2; maybe TRBD1 (5 bases). The CDR3 loop spans 15 amino acids. V lost 0 bases to trimming and J lost 2 bases, with 8 bases between them. Germline CDR1 reads SGDLS; CDR2 reads YYNGEE. CDR3 coding DNA: TGTGCCAGCAGCGTAGGACAGACCAACACCGGGGAGCTGTTTTTT. Translation: CASSVGQTNTGELFF.

This clone was seen only a few times. The V and J genes are TRBV27 and TRBJ2-1; TRBD2 is a possible D gene (5 bases). CDR1 is MNHEY, CDR2 SMNVEV, per germline (reference sequence). CDR3 length: 16 residues. The V end was cut by 2 bases, the J end by 7 bases, with 18 bases between. The CDR3: CASSLAAGIRSNEQFF. The DNA for the CDR3 is TGTGCCAGCAGTTTAGCCGCCGGGATCCGGTCGAATGAGCAGTTCTTC.

V and J are TRBV6-1 and TRBJ1-4; 8 positions match TRBD1. The V gene's germline CDR1 is MNHNS and CDR2 SASEGT. The CDR3 length is 13 residues. The V and J ends lost 5 bases and 5 bases, in that order; junction bases with no gene match: 1. The CDR3 nucleotides read TGTGCCAGCAGTCGACAGGGGAATGAAAAACTGTTTTTT. Translated: CASSRQGNEKLFF.

The chain couples TRBV29-1 to TRBJ2-1; TRBD2 matches 11 bases. The trim removed 4 bases at V and 6 bases at J, leaving 8 bases unmatched. CDR1 is SQVTM, CDR2 ANQGSEA, per germline. This CDR3 comprises 15 residues. The CDR3, as DNA: TGCAGCGTTGGGGGGGGACTAGCGGTAGGCAATGAGCAGTTCTTC. Its translation: CSVGGGLAVGNEQFF.

CDR3 coding DNA: TGTGCCAGCAGTTCCAGGACAGCCGCCCATGAGCAGTTCTTC. It is translated as CASSSRTAAHEQFF. V is TRBV5-6 and J is TRBJ2-1; D might be TRBD1 (6 bases). Germline-derived CDR1 and CDR2 are SGHDT and YYEEEE. The CDR3 runs 14 residues. Trimming cost V 5 bases and J 8 bases, with 17 bases left between them.

The chain is built from TRBV27 and TRBJ2-1; D possibly corresponds to TRBD2 (5 bases). This CDR3 spans 14 amino acids. Trimming shortened V by 3 bases and J by 2 bases, and 8 bases separated the two germline ends. Germline V gives CDR1 MNHEY, CDR2 SMNVEV (reference sequence). CDR3 protein: CASSLGDAYNEQFF. CDR3 bases: TGTGCCAGCAGTTTGGGAGACGCCTACAATGAGCAGTTCTTC.

The chain carries TRBV5-6 and TRBJ1-5; D is possibly TRBD1 (5 bases). Germline assignment: CDR1 SGHDT and CDR2 YYEEEE. This CDR3 spans 14 amino acids. V shed 3 bases and J shed 2 bases, with 9 bases lying between them. The CDR3 is CASSSPTGNQPQHF. CDR3 sequence (DNA): TGTGCCAGCAGCTCTCCGACAGGCAATCAGCCCCAGCATTTT.

V and J are TRBV28 and TRBJ2-7; 7 bases are a match to TRBD2. J was trimmed by 5 bases and V by 2 bases; bases with no gene match: 6. This CDR3 contains 14 residues. From germline, CDR1 is MDHEN and CDR2 SYDVKM. CDR3 protein: CASSLGGSRDEQYF. The CDR3 DNA follows: TGTGCCAGCAGTTTAGGCGGGAGTAGGGACGAGCAGTACTTC.

This clone has a handful of counts. The chain joins TRBV6-1 to TRBJ2-3; possible D gene TRBD1, 6 bases. V lost 4 bases and J 4 bases, leaving 15 bases between the germline ends. The CDR3 is 15 amino acids. Germline V gene data show CDR1 as MNHNS and CDR2 as SASEGT. The CDR3 spells CASSVITGSADTQYF. CDR3 sequence (DNA): TGTGCCAGCAGTGTCATCACAGGGAGCGCAGATACGCAGTATTTT.

This chain connects TRBV30 to TRBJ2-4, with TRBD1 matching 12 bases. The germline V gene has CDR1 GTSNPN and CDR2 SVGIG (reference sequence). This CDR3 contains 18 residues. The CDR3 loop is CARTGGDRGPGGKNIQYF. The CDR3 coding sequence is TGTGCTCGGACCGGAGGGGACAGGGGGCCGGGCGGCAAAAACATTCAGTACTTC.

The chain links TRBV30 to TRBJ2-3; D call uncertain. Trimming left V 5 bases short and J 6 bases short, with 15 bases between. CDR3 length: 13 amino acids. CDR1 and CDR2 (germline): GTSNPN, SVGIG (reference sequence). CDR3 sequence: CAWARYFSDTQYF. CDR3 bases: TGTGCCTGGGCGAGGTATTTTAGCGATACGCAGTATTTT.

The gene calls are TRBV6-1 and TRBJ2-2; a possible D gene is TRBD2 (5 bases). Germline assignment: CDR1 MNHNS and CDR2 SASEGT. The ends were cut back, 4 bases at V and 5 bases at J, with 5 bases in the middle. The CDR3 consists of 12 residues. CDR3 in DNA: TGTGCCAGCAGTGGGACTACCGGGGAGCTGTTTTTT. It is translated as CASSGTTGELFF.

The CDR3 sequence is CASSPVAGPQETQYF. The CDR3 DNA follows: TGTGCCAGCAGCCCAGTCGCGGGACCCCAAGAGACCCAGTACTTC. This chain joins TRBV7-9 and TRBJ2-5, with D tentatively TRBD2 (6 bases). Trimming shortened V by 5 bases and J by 1 base, and 14 bases separated the two germline ends. CDR1 is SEHNR and CDR2 is FQNEAQ in the germline V gene (reference sequence). The CDR3 is 15 amino acids.

This clone appeared a single time. V usage is TRBV6-5 and J usage is TRBJ2-3, with 8 bases that match TRBD1. V was pared by 6 bases and J by 4 bases, with 9 bases of the junction left unmatched. CDR3 size: 15 residues. Germline CDR1 and CDR2: MNHEY and SVGAGI. For the CDR3, the DNA is TGTGCCAGCAGCCCTCCTTCAGGGGGCGCAGATACGCAGTATTTT. This translates into CASSPPSGGADTQYF.

The V call is TRBV11-2, the J call TRBJ1-1, with 7 nucleotides matching TRBD1. Germline values: CDR1 SGHAT, CDR2 FQNNGV. Trimming cost V 0 bases and J 5 bases; bases outside gene matches: 6. This CDR3 is 15 amino acids long. DNA for the CDR3: TGTGCCAGCAGCTTAGACCACGGGACAGATACTGAAGCTTTCTTT. It is translated as CASSLDHGTDTEAFF.